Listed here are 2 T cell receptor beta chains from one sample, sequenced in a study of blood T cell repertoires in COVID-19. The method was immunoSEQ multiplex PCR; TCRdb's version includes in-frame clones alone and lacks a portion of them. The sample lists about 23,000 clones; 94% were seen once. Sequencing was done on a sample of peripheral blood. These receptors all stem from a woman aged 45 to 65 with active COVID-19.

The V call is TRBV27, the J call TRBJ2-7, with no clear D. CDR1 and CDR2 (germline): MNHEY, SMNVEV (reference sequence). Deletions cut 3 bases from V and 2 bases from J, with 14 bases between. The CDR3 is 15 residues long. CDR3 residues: CASSFGPLKPYEQYV. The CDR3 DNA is TGTGCCAGCAGTTTCGGTCCGCTGAAGCCCTACGAGCAGTACGTC.

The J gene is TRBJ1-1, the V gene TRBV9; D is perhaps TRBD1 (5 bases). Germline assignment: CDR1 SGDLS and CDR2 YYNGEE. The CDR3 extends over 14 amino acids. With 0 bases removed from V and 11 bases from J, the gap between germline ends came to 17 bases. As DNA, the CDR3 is TGTGCCAGCAGCGTAGGGCTGGCGGGGCCACAGGCTTTCTTT. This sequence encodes CASSVGLAGPQAFF.